The 11 T cell receptor beta chains presented below share a single source sample, sequenced in a study of CD8 T cells in ankylosing spondylitis. Whole-study findings and limits: Several highly homologous variants made up a TCR beta motif, and this motif appeared characteristic of ankylosing spondylitis blood.

TCRdb processed the 5' RACE reads anew with MiXCR; each CDR3 protein has one entry. The sample has over 700,000 distinct CDR3 sequences, roughly 19% seen once; the top ten hold around 20%. For these receptors, no antigen is known. Input material: blood, either unsorted or a sorted T cell fraction (not recorded which). Receptor source: a male donor with ankylosing spondylitis.

The chain combines TRBV9 with TRBJ1-1; D ambiguous. V gave up 2 bases and J gave up 2 bases, with 13 bases separating them. The CDR3 is 15 residues long. Germline lookup yields CDR1 SGDLS and CDR2 YYNGEE. The CDR3: CASSVIGGGNTEAFF. CDR3 coding DNA: TGTGCCAGCAGCGTCATAGGAGGAGGAAACACTGAAGCTTTCTTT.

In its sample, this clonotype was seen once. The rearrangement uses TRBV12-3 or TRBV12-4 and TRBJ2-1, with a tentative D call TRBD2 (6 bases). This CDR3 contains 15 residues. Trimming stripped 3 bases from V and 6 bases from J, with 15 bases between. As DNA, the CDR3 is TGTGCCAGCAGTTTGGGGGGAGAGCGCTCCAATGAGCAGTTCTTC. This encodes CASSLGGERSNEQFF.

J is TRBJ1-1 and V is TRBV18; the D gene is possibly TRBD1 (5 bases). The CDR3 is made up of 13 amino acids. Trimming pared 2 bases from V and 3 bases from J, leaving 7 bases between. Germline V gene sequence: CDR1 KGHSH, CDR2 LQKENI. CDR3 region: CASSPGTDTEAFF. DNA of the CDR3: TGTGCCAGCTCACCAGGGACGGACACTGAAGCTTTCTTT.

This clonotype was counted at least ten times. This chain joins TRBV4-3 and TRBJ2-4, with 8 bases fitting TRBD2. This CDR3 region has 16 residues. Trimming took 0 bases from V and 6 from J; bases not matched to a gene: 7. Germline V gives CDR1 LGHNA, CDR2 YSLEER. In nucleotides, the CDR3 is TGCGCCAGCAGCCAAGATTTTGGAGCGGGAGTAAACATTCAGTACTTC. Translating gives CASSQDFGAGVNIQYF.

This clonotype was detected a few times. J is TRBJ2-3 and V is TRBV15; D is possibly TRBD1 (8 bases). The CDR3 sequence is 15 residues long. CDR1 and CDR2 (germline): LNHNV, YYDKDF (reference sequence). V shed 5 bases and J shed 3 bases, with 15 bases lying between them. The CDR3 nucleotides are TGTGCCACCAGCGCAACAGGGGGGGGGACAGATACGCAGTATTTT. It encodes CATSATGGGTDTQYF. Combining the CDR3 with reference TRBV15 and TRBJ2-3 gives the whole variable domain DAMVIQNPRYQVTQFGKPVTLSCSQTLNHNVMYWYQQKSSQAPKLLFHYYDKDFNNEADTPDNFQSRRPNTSFCFLDIRSPGLGDTAMYLCATSATGGGTDTQYFGPGTRLTVL.

This clonotype was observed once. The CDR3 here is CSVKGSSYEQYF. CDR3 nucleotide sequence: TGCAGCGTTAAAGGAAGCTCCTACGAGCAGTACTTC. The chain links TRBV29-1 to TRBJ2-7; D remains ambiguous. Trimming shortened V by 5 bases and J by 0 bases, and 8 bases separated the two germline ends. CDR1 SQVTM and CDR2 ANQGSEA come from the germline V gene. The CDR3 runs 12 residues.

This clonotype showed up just once. The V gene is TRBV4-3, the J gene TRBJ2-7; 8 bases fit TRBD2. V gave up 1 base and J gave up 3 bases; unmatched junction bases: 8. Germline assignment: CDR1 LGHNA and CDR2 YSLEER. This CDR3 comprises 16 residues. CDR3 protein: CASSQARSGSFYEQYF. The CDR3 nucleotides read TGCGCCAGCAGCCAAGCAAGGAGCGGGAGTTTCTACGAGCAGTACTTC.

CDR3 sequence reads: CASSLTGSGAWDEQFF. The CDR3 nucleotides are TGTGCCAGCAGTTTAACGGGGTCGGGGGCATGGGATGAGCAGTTCTTC. The genes are TRBV27 and TRBJ2-1; D tentatively reads TRBD1 or TRBD2 (6 bases each). CDR1 is MNHEY, CDR2 SMNVEV, per germline (reference sequence). The CDR3 runs to 16 residues. V was pared by 2 bases and J by 8 bases, with 19 bases between.

In its sample, this clonotype was seen a few times. The chain uses TRBV4-3 and TRBJ2-1; TRBD2 matches 7 bases. V was clipped by 0 bases and J by 4 bases; unmatched bases: 9. Germline V gene lookup returns CDR1 LGHNA and CDR2 YSLEER. The CDR3 length is 17 residues. CDR3 loop: CASSQDLWSGIYNEQFF. The CDR3 bases are TGCGCCAGCAGCCAAGACCTCTGGAGCGGGATTTACAATGAGCAGTTCTTC.

The sample holds many counts of this clonotype. Written as DNA, the CDR3 is TGTGCCAGCGCCGAGGGACGTCCAGAGACCCAGTACTTC. Its protein is CASAEGRPETQYF. The V gene is TRBV7-7, the J gene TRBJ2-5, with D possibly being TRBD1 or TRBD2 (5 bases each). The CDR3 has 13 amino acids. The V gene lost 8 bases and the J gene lost 4 bases, with 14 bases spanning the gap. Germline V gene sequence: CDR1 SSHAT, CDR2 FNYEAQ (reference sequence).

This clonotype has just a few counts. V usage is TRBV9 and J usage is TRBJ1-5; D is uncertain. The CDR3 sequence is 15 residues long. In germline, CDR1 is SGDLS, CDR2 YYNGEE. Trimming took 7 bases from V and 1 from J, leaving 15 bases between them. CDR3 residues: CASPRGGWSNQPQHF. The CDR3 DNA follows: TGTGCCAGCCCCCGAGGAGGGTGGAGCAATCAGCCCCAGCATTTT.